This TCR beta chain was documented in a study of blood T cells in healthy people across ages. Germline values: CDR1 LGHDT, CDR2 YNNKEL (reference sequence). The CDR3 has 12 amino acids. The V and J ends lost 4 bases and 9 bases respectively, with 12 bases between them. The second PCR ran roughly 7 to 12 cycles with a sample-barcoded 5' primer and J-beta primers. Via MiXCR, TCRdb re-called the 5' RACE reads, giving one row per CDR3 protein. The table shows 1.5 million to 2 million distinct CDR3 sequences, with 28% occurring only once. This sequence joins TRBV3-1 and TRBJ1-2; TRBD1 might be the D (5 bases). Sequencing was done on a sample of blood. This TCR derives from a woman younger than 45 in good health. The CDR3 protein is CASSRDPRSYTF. Here the CDR3 DNA reads TGTGCCAGCAGCCGGGACCCACGGAGCTACACCTTC.